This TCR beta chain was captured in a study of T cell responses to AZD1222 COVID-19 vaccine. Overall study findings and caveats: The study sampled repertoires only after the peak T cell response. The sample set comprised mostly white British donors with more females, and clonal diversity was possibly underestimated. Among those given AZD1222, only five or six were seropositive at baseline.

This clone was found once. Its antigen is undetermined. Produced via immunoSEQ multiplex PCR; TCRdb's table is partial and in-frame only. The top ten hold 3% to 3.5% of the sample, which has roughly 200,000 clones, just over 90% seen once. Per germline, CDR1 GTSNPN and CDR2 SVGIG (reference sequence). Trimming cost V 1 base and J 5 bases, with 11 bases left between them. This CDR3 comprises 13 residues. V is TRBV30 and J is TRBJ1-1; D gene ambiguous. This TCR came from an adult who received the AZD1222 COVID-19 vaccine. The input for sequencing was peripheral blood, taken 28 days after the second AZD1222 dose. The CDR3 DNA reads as TGTGCCTGGAGTGCTCATCCTGGGACTGAAGCTTTCTTT. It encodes CAWSAHPGTEAFF.